This TCR beta chain was identified in a study of CD8 T cells in ankylosing spondylitis. General study results and limits: Blood from ankylosing spondylitis patients appeared to carry a characteristic roughly eight-variant TCR beta motif.

Each CDR3 protein gets one entry after TCRdb re-called the 5' RACE reads with MiXCR. The table lists hundreds of thousands of distinct CDR3 sequences, 25% to 30% of them singletons. V was clipped by 3 bases and J by 0 bases, with 9 bases between them. This CDR3 comprises 14 residues. Germline CDR1 is SGDLS and CDR2 is YYNGEE. Note on this clonotype: Its specificity is unknown.

The clonotype comes from a male donor with ankylosing spondylitis. The V and J genes are TRBV9 and TRBJ1-1; D unresolved. The material sequenced was blood, either unsorted or a sorted T cell fraction (not recorded which). For the CDR3, the DNA is TGTGCCAGCAGCGAAAACAGACTGAACACTGAAGCTTTCTTT. It is translated as CASSENRLNTEAFF.